This TCR beta chain stems from a study of CD8 T cells in Susac syndrome. RNA totalling roughly 0.45 to 1 ug underwent reverse transcription with random hexamers. It was immunoSEQ multiplex PCR that amplified TCR beta CDR3 across 54 Vbeta and 13 Jbeta. One entry per CDR3 protein results from TCRdb running MiXCR on the immunoSEQ multiplex PCR reads. The table records under 110,000 distinct CDR3 sequences, around 94% of them present only once. Negative magnetic isolation gave CD8+ and CD4+ cells; FACS enriched CD8+ TEMRA. Germline V gene lookup returns CDR1 SGDLS and CDR2 YYNGEE. Trimming removed 0 bases at V and 10 bases at J, with 5 bases between. This CDR3 is built from 11 residues.

V gene TRBV9 combines with J gene TRBJ2-1; D gene ambiguous. The sequenced sample consisted of CD8+ T cells from PBMCs. The receptor comes from a human donor with Susac syndrome. CDR3 nucleotide sequence: TGTGCCAGCAGCGTAGGGCAGGAGCAGTTCTTC. The encoded protein is CASSVGQEQFF. The whole variable domain, remainder taken from reference TRBV9 and TRBJ2-1, is DSGVTQTPKHLITATGQRVTLRCSPRSGDLSVYWYQQSLDQGLQFLIQYYNGEERAKGNILERFSAQQFPDLHSELNLSSLELGDSALYFCASSVGQEQFFGPGTRLTVL.